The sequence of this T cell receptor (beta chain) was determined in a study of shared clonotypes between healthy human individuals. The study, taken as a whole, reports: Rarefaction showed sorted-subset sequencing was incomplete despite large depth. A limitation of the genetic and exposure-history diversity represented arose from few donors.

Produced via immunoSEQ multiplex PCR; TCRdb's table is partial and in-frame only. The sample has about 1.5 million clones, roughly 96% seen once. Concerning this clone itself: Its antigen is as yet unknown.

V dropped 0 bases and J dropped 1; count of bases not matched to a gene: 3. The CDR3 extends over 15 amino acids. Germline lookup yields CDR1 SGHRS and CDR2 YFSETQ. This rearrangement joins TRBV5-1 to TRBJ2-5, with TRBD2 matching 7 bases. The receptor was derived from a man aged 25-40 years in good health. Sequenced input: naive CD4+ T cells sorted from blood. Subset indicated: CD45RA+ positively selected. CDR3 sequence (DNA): TGCGCCAGCAGCTTGGGCGGGGGAATCCAAGAGACCCAGTACTTC. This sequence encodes CASSLGGGIQETQYF. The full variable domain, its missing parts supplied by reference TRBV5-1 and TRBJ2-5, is KAGVTQTPRYLIKTRGQQVTLSCSPISGHRSVSWYQQTPGQGLQFLFEYFSETQRNKGNFPGRFSGRQFSNSRSEMNVSTLELGDSALYLCASSLGGGIQETQYFGPGTRLLVL.